Each of the 5 T cell receptor beta chains below was sequenced from the same sample in a study of patients and donors after allogeneic stem cell transplantation. MiXCR, run by TCRdb on the RT-PCR reads, gives a single entry per CDR3 protein. The sample records about 110,000 distinct CDR3 sequences, approximately 40% being singletons. Sequencing was carried out using blood, either unsorted or a sorted T cell fraction (not recorded which). All receptors come from a human donor who was either an allogeneic HSCT recipient or a stem cell or donor lymphocyte infusion donor (not recorded which). It is not recorded whose cells these are; they may come from a transplant donor.

This clonotype was detected a few times. V usage is TRBV20-1 and J usage is TRBJ1-2; D possibly corresponds to TRBD1 (6 bases). The CDR3 has 11 amino acids. Looked up from germline, CDR1 is DFQATT and CDR2 is SNEGSKA (reference sequence). With 3 bases removed from V and 7 bases from J, the gap between germline ends came to 9 bases. Written as DNA, the CDR3 is TGCAGTGCTAGGACAGGAGGTGGCTACACCTTC. Protein product: CSARTGGGYTF.

The chain links TRBV11-2 to TRBJ1-1, with D hard to call. The CDR3 spans 13 residues. Trimming pared 4 bases from V and 4 bases from J, leaving 10 bases between. In germline, CDR1 is SGHAT, CDR2 FQNNGV. CDR3: CASSSETRTEAFF. As DNA, the CDR3 is TGTGCCAGCAGCTCGGAAACCCGCACTGAAGCTTTCTTT.

The chain recombines TRBV18 with TRBJ1-1; D gene ambiguous. Trimming took 3 bases from V and 1 from J, leaving 6 bases between them. This CDR3 region has 13 residues. The V gene's germline CDR1 is KGHSH and CDR2 LQKENI. CDR3 coding DNA: TGTGCCAGCTCACCCTCCGGGAACACTGAAGCTTTCTTT. The encoded protein is CASSPSGNTEAFF.

The CDR3 nucleotides are TGTGCCAGCAGACTAGCGGACACCGGGGAGCTGTTTTTT. This encodes CASRLADTGELFF. The rearrangement joins TRBV12-3 or TRBV12-4 to TRBJ2-2, with 8 bases fitting TRBD2. CDR3 length: 13 residues. The V and J ends lost 6 bases and 3 bases, in that order; junction bases with no gene match: 0.

V is TRBV14 and J is TRBJ2-7; D gene uncertain. V shed 0 bases and J shed 5 bases, with 11 bases lying between them. The CDR3 spans 14 residues. The germline V gene encodes CDR1 SGHDN and CDR2 FVKESK. The CDR3 nucleotides read TGTGCCAGCAGCCAAGATCTGGTCAGGAACGAGCAGTACTTC. Amino acid sequence: CASSQDLVRNEQYF.